This T cell receptor beta chain was found in a study of PD-L1 blockade in urothelial cancer. Study as a whole: Twenty-five of 29 patients were males with bladder-origin urothelial cancer. Among blood samples, the median T cell count was approximately 150,000. Blood was tested 3 weeks (second dose) and 6 weeks into treatment.

Each PCR reaction had synthetic TCR analog templates spiked into it. Data came from immunoSEQ multiplex PCR; TCRdb stores just in-frame clones and leaves some out. This sample yields about 20,000 clones, of which 85% to 90% are seen a single time; approximately 3.7% belongs to the top ten. This CDR3 is built from 17 residues. V shed 3 bases and J shed 3 bases, with 18 bases lying between them. Germline V CDR1 and CDR2: SGHVS, FNYEAQ. Here the sequenced sample was PBMCs, taken around atezolizumab (anti-PD-L1) treatment. V is TRBV7-6 and J is TRBJ2-1; perhaps TRBD2 as D (5 bases). The clonotype was recovered from a man in his fifties or sixties with urothelial cancer. CDR3 sequence reads: CASSLKLVETIYNEQFF. CDR3 DNA: TGTGCCAGCAGCTTGAAACTAGTGGAAACTATCTACAATGAGCAGTTCTTC. Full variable domain (remainder filled in from reference TRBV7-6 and TRBJ2-1): GAGVSQSPRYKVTKRGQDVALRCDPISGHVSLYWYRQALGQGPEFLTYFNYEAQQDKSGLPNDRFSAERPEGSISTLTIQRTEQRDSAMYRCASSLKLVETIYNEQFFGPGTRLTVL.